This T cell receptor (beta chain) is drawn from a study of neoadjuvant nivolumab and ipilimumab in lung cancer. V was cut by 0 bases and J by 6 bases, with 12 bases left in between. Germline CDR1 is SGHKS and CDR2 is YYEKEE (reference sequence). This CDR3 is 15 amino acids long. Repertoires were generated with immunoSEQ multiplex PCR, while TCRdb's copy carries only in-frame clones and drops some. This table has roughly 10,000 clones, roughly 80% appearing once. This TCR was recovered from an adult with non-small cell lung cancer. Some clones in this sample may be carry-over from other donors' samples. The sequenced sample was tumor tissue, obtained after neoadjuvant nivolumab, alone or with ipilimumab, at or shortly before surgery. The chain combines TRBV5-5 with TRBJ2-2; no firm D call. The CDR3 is CASSLEALLPGELFF. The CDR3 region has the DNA TGTGCCAGCAGCTTGGAGGCCCTCCTCCCCGGGGAGCTGTTTTTT.